This is a list of T cell receptor beta chains from one sample in a study of blood T cell repertoires in COVID-19. Profiling relied on immunoSEQ multiplex PCR, and the TCRdb table lists in-frame clones only, not all of them. This sample yields some 360,000 clones, of which almost 90% are seen a single time; approximately 1% belongs to the top ten. Sequencing was carried out using PBMCs or T cells enriched from blood (not recorded which). The receptors here all came from a woman aged 25 to 39 who had been exposed to COVID-19. Each CDR3 is given with its conserved first and last residue. The order of the fields is V gene, J gene, D gene, clone size, CDR3 DNA, CDR3 protein. D genes are given only for firm matches. Where a row states a size, it is once, few, many or the class of an expanded clone; other rows omit it.

>TRBV6-5|TRBJ1-2|-|-
TGTGCCAGCAGTTACGTCAGGGAGGTTGATGGCTACACCTTC
CASSYVREVDGYTF
>TRBV3-1/TRBV3-2|TRBJ2-7|TRBD2|-
TGTGCCAGCAGCCAAGTCCGAAAGACTAGCTCCGAGCAGTACTTC
CASSQVRKTSSEQYF
>TRBV7-2|TRBJ1-3|-|-
TGTGCCAGCAGCTTACCCTCTCTCAGGACCATATATTTT
CASSLPSLRTIYF
>TRBV28|TRBJ1-1|TRBD1|-
TGTGCCAGCAGTTTCCAGGGGGGAGGGAACACTGAAGCTTTCTTT
CASSFQGGGNTEAFF
>TRBV27|TRBJ1-4|TRBD1|-
TGTGCCAGCAGTTTATGGGGACAGGGGGCGCAGAGTCTGTTTTTT
CASSLWGQGAQSLFF
>TRBV19|TRBJ2-1|TRBD2|-
TGTGCCAGTAGTATGACTAGCGGGAACAATGAGCAGTTCTTC
CASSMTSGNNEQFF
>TRBV7-9|TRBJ1-2|TRBD1|-
TGTGCCAGCAGCTTGGGACAGGTTAATGGCTACACCTTC
CASSLGQVNGYTF
>TRBV3-1/TRBV3-2|TRBJ2-7|TRBD2|-
TGTGCCAGCAGCCAAGATCATGCGGGACTAGCCTACGAGCAGTACTTC
CASSQDHAGLAYEQYF
>TRBV10-3|TRBJ2-5|-|once
TGTGCCATCAGCCCGGGGGGCGGCGAGACCCAGTACTTC
CAISPGGGETQYF
>TRBV3-1/TRBV3-2|TRBJ1-2|-|-
TGTGCCAGCAGCCCTGGTATAGCCTCAAGCTATGGCTACACCTTC
CASSPGIASSYGYTF
>TRBV30|TRBJ2-1|TRBD2|-
TGTGCCTGGAGTCGACTAGCGGATTTTTACAATGAGCAGTTCTTC
CAWSRLADFYNEQFF
>TRBV15|TRBJ1-5|-|-
TGTGCCACCAGCAGAGATATCACAGTCAATCAGCCCCAGCATTTT
CATSRDITVNQPQHF
>TRBV6-5|TRBJ2-2|-|-
TGTGCCAGCGGCAGAACCACCGGGGAGCTGTTTTTT
CASGRTTGELFF
>TRBV3-1/TRBV3-2|TRBJ2-7|-|once
TGTGCCAGCAGGGGGGGTACCCACTACGAGCAGTACTTC
CASRGGTHYEQYF
>TRBV19|TRBJ1-2|-|-
TGTGCCAGTAGTATAGTTCAAGACTCGGACTATGGCTACACCTTC
CASSIVQDSDYGYTF
>TRBV5-1|TRBJ1-5|-|-
TGCGCCAGCAGCTTGGGTCGGGGTAGCAATCAGCCCCAGCATTTT
CASSLGRGSNQPQHF
>TRBV15|TRBJ1-4|TRBD1|-
TGTGCCACCAGCAGAGGGACAGGGTTGGAAAAACTGTTTTTT
CATSRGTGLEKLFF
>TRBV5-1|TRBJ2-5|-|-
TGCGCCAGCAGCTTGGGCCCAGACCAAGAGACCCAGTACTTC
CASSLGPDQETQYF
>TRBV11-3|TRBJ2-3|-|-
TGTGCCAGCAGCTTGAGCGGAATCACAGATACGCAGTATTTT
CASSLSGITDTQYF
>TRBV5-6|TRBJ1-1|TRBD1|-
TGTGCCAGCAGCCCAGGGGGCGTGGGGCTGAACACTGAAGCTTTCTTT
CASSPGGVGLNTEAFF
>TRBV5-1|TRBJ2-5|-|-
TGCGCCAGCAGCTTGGAGGGGATACAGACCCAGTACTTC
CASSLEGIQTQYF
>TRBV30|TRBJ2-7|TRBD2|-
TGTGCCTGGACATGGCGGGAGTGGGGCGAGCAGTACTTC
CAWTWREWGEQYF